Detailed here is one T cell receptor (beta chain). What it binds is not known. All donors were healthy, and all were Caucasian. A universal primer binding site was introduced by template switching. The final cDNA contained unique molecular identifiers. TCRdb used MiXCR to reprocess the 5' RACE reads, holding one entry per CDR3 protein. Altogether around 490,000 distinct CDR3 sequences are present, about 15% being singletons, with the ten largest covering roughly 0.4%. The CDR3 has 16 amino acids. J was trimmed by 0 bases and V by 1 base; bases with no gene match: 7. Germline CDR1 reads SGHKS; CDR2 reads YYEKEE (reference sequence). These data originate in a study of identical twins. Study-wide findings and caveats: Out-of-frame alpha sequences that twins shared showed excess low generation probability.

These same records also appear under a second study, on yellow fever vaccine responses in identical twins. That source notes: Reportedly, the T cell response mounted by twins to vaccine seemed partly convergent, partly personalized.

The sequencing sample was made of CD4+ T cells sorted from blood. This TCR was recovered from a woman between 18 and 30 years old in good health. The chain couples TRBV5-5 to TRBJ2-7; TRBD2 matches at 7 bases. CDR3: CASSLITGGSSYEQYF. Here the CDR3 DNA reads TGTGCCAGCAGCTTGATCACGGGCGGGAGCTCCTACGAGCAGTACTTC.